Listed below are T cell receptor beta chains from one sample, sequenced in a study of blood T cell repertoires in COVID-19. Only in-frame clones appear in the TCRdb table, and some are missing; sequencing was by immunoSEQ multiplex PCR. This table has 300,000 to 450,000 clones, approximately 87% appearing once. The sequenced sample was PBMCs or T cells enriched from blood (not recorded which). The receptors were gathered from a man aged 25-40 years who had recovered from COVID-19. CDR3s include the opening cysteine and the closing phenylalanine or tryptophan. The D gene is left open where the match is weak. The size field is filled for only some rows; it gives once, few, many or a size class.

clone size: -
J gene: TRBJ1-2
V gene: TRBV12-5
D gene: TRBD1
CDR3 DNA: TGTGCTAGTGGTGAAGCCGGGACAGCGGACACCTTC
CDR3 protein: CASGEAGTADTF

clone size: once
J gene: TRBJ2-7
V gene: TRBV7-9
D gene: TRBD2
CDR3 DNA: TGTGCCAGCAGCATTGGGACTAGCGGAACTCCCTACGAGCAGTACTTC
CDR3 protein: CASSIGTSGTPYEQYF

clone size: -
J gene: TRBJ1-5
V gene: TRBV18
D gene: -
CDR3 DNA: TGTGCCAGCTCACGGGAGGGGGGACAGCCCCAGCATTTT
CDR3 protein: CASSREGGQPQHF

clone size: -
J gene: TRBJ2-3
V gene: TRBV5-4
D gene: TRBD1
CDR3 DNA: TGTGCCAGCAGCCCCGCAGGGGGTAGCACAGATACGCAGTATTTT
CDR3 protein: CASSPAGGSTDTQYF

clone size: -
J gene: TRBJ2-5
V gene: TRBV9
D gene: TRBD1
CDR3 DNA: TGTGCCAGCAGCACAGGGGAAGGAGAGACCCAGTACTTC
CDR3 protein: CASSTGEGETQYF

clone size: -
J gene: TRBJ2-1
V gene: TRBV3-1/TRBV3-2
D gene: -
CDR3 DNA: TGTGCCAGCAGCCAAGATCCAGGAAACAATGAGCAGTTCTTC
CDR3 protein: CASSQDPGNNEQFF

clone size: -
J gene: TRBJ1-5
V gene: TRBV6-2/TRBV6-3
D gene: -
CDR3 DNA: TGTGCCAGCAGTTACTCGTTACGGGGCAATCAGCCCCAGCATTTT
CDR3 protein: CASSYSLRGNQPQHF

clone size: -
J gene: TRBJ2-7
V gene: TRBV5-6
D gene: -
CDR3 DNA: TGTGCCAGCCACAGGGTTCACTCACCCTACGAGCAGTACTTC
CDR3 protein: CASHRVHSPYEQYF

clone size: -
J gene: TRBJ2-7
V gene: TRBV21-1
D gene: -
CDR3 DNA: TGTGCCAGCAGCAAACCGGGACACCGGAGCCGGGAGCAGTACTTC
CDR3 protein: CASSKPGHRSREQYF

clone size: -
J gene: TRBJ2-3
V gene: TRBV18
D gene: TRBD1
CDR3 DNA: TGTGCCAGCTCACCGGGACAGTCCCCAGATACGCAGTATTTT
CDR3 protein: CASSPGQSPDTQYF

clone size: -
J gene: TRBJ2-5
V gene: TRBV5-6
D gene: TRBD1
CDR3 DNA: TGTGCCAGCAGCTGGGGGACAGGTGGGACCCAGTACTTC
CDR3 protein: CASSWGTGGTQYF

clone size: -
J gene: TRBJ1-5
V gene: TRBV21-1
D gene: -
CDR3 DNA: TGTGCCAGGAAGGACAGGGCCACCGTGCAGCCCCAGCATTTT
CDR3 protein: CARKDRATVQPQHF

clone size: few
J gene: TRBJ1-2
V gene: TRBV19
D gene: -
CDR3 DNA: TGTGCCAGTATTGACTTCTCCGGAGGAGGCTACACCTTC
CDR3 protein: CASIDFSGGGYTF

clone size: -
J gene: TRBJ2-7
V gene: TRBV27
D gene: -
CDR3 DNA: TGTGCCAGCAGTTTATTTTCACGTACACCCCCTTACGAGCAGTACTTC
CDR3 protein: CASSLFSRTPPYEQYF